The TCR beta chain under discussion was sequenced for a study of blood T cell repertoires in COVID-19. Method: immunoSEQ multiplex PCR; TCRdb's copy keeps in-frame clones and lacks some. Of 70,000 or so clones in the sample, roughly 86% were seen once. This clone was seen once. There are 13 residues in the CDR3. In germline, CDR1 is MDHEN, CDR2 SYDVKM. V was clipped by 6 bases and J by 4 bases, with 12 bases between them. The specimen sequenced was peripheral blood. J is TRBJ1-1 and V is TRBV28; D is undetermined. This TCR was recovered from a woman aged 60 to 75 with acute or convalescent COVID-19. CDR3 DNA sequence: TGTGCCAGCAGCCCCGCTGGCGGCACTGAAGCTTTCTTT. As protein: CASSPAGGTEAFF. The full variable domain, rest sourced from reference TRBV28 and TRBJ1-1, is DVKVTQSSRYLVKRTGEKVFLECVQDMDHENMFWYRQDPGLGLRLIYFSYDVKMKEKGDIPEGYSVSREKKERFSLILESASTNQTSMYLCASSPAGGTEAFFGQGTRLTVV.